This T cell receptor beta chain was recorded in a study of identical twins. This clonotype was picked up a small number of times. MiXCR, run by TCRdb on the 5' RACE reads, gives a single entry per CDR3 protein. This sample has 1.5 million to 2 million distinct CDR3 sequences, with under 35% found just once. Sample: cord blood. This sequence originates from a newborn girl in good health.

CDR3 in DNA: TGTGCCAGCAGCTTAGTTAAGACAGGGTCCCAAGAGACCCAGTACTTC. Residues: CASSLVKTGSQETQYF. The chain employs TRBV7-9 and TRBJ2-5; 7 positions agree with TRBD1. This CDR3 region has 16 residues. After removal of 1 base from V and 1 base from J, the junction contained 6 bases not matched to a gene. CDR1 and CDR2 (germline): SEHNR, FQNEAQ (reference sequence).